The clone carrying this TCR beta chain was seen more than once but under ten times. These gene names are mouse names. The read ends 4 residues early relative to the CDR3; the germline J gene fills the gap. Distinct nucleotide sequences in the sample also encode this CDR3. CDR3 length: 15 amino acids. Trimming stripped 0 bases from V and 2 bases from J, with 7 bases between. The germline V gene encodes CDR1 LGHNA and CDR2 YNLKQL (reference sequence). The sample originates from a study of CD8+ T cells in alopecia areata. TCR sequencing used cDNA made by reverse transcription of extracted RNA. Only in-frame clones appear in the TCRdb table, and some are missing; sequencing was by immunoSEQ multiplex PCR. The sample has 270,000 or so clones, none seen only once; the top ten hold around 1.2%. Markers including CD4, CD8alpha, NKG2D and NKG2ACE guided sorting of pooled cutaneous lymph node cells.

The sequence was collected from a C3H/HeJ mouse with alopecia areata. This line is of MHC haplotype H2-k. Sequenced sample: CD4+ T cells sorted from a lymph node. V usage is TRBV5 and J usage is TRBJ2-2; weak D call: TRBD2 (5 bases). Partial CDR3 DNA: TGTGCCAGCAGCCAAGAGTTGGGGAACACCGGG. It translates to CASSQELGNTG. The full CDR3 sequence reads CASSQELGNTGQLYF.